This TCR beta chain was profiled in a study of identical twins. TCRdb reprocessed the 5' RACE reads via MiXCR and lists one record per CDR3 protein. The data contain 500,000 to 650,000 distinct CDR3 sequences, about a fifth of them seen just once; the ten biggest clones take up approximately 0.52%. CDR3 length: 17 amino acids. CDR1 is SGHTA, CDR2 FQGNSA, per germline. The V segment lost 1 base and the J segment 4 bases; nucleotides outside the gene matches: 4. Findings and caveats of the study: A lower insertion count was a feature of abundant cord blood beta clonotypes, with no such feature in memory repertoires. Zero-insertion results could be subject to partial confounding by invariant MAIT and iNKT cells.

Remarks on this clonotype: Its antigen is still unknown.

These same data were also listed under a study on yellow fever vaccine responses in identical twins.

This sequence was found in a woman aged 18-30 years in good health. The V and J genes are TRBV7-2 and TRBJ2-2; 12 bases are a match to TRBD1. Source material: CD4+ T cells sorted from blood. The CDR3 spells CASSLGGTGGRTGELFF. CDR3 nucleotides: TGTGCCAGCAGCTTAGGAGGGACAGGGGGCCGCACCGGGGAGCTGTTTTTT.